These 6 T cell receptor beta chains originate from one sample sequenced in a study of blood T cell repertoires in COVID-19. Sequenced by immunoSEQ multiplex PCR; TCRdb stores in-frame clones only, minus some. This repertoire shows a few hundred thousand clones, roughly 80% found once; its top ten account for about 4.8%. Sequenced input: peripheral blood. The receptor set was obtained from a woman in her sixties or seventies with COVID-19, enrolled during active disease.

This clone was seen more than once but under ten times. The chain joins TRBV7-8 to TRBJ1-2, with a weak D call TRBD1 (5 bases). Germline-derived CDR1 and CDR2 are SGHVS and FQNEAQ. V lost 5 bases and J lost 8, with 18 bases in between. This CDR3 is 14 amino acids long. The CDR3 DNA sequence: TGTGCCAGCAGCCCTGACAGATCCGGAGAGGGCTACACCTTC. Translating gives CASSPDRSGEGYTF.

In nucleotides, the CDR3 is TGTGCCAGCAGCTCAGGGGTCGACTATAACTATGGCTACACCTTC. Translating gives CASSSGVDYNYGYTF. The chain couples TRBV5-4 to TRBJ1-2, with TRBD1 as a possible D gene (6 bases). Germline lookup yields CDR1 SGHNT and CDR2 YYREEE (reference sequence). Trimming left V 3 bases short and J 1 base short, with 13 bases between. The CDR3 sequence is 15 residues long. Full variable domain (rest looked up from reference TRBV5-4 and TRBJ1-2): ETGVTQSPTHLIKTRGQQVTLRCSSQSGHNTVSWYQQALGQGPQFIFQYYREEENGRGNFPPRFSGLQFPNYSSELNVNALELDDSALYLCASSSGVDYNYGYTFGSGTRLTVV.

Notes on this clone: Other nucleotide sequences from this sample produce the same CDR3. The chain links TRBV15 to TRBJ1-1; the D is unclear. The CDR3 has 14 amino acids. Trimming shortened V by 0 bases and J by 0 bases, and 5 bases separated the two germline ends. Germline lookup yields CDR1 LNHNV and CDR2 YYDKDF (reference sequence). The CDR3 reads CATSRDRLNTEAFF. As DNA, the CDR3 is TGTGCCACCAGCAGAGACAGGCTGAACACTGAAGCTTTCTTT.

Only a few counts were recorded for this clone. J is TRBJ2-5 and V is TRBV3-1 (or the pseudogene TRBV3-2); TRBD2 is a possible D gene (5 bases). The CDR3 is 16 amino acids. The V gene lost 1 base and the J gene lost 3 bases, with 15 bases spanning the gap. CDR1 is LGHDT and CDR2 is YNNKEL in the germline V gene (reference sequence). The DNA of the CDR3 is TGTGCCAGCAGCCAAGCCGCGGGCTCAACAGAAGAGACCCAGTACTTC. Its protein product is CASSQAAGSTEETQYF.

The chain recombines TRBV2 with TRBJ1-2; TRBD1 is a possible D gene (6 bases). This CDR3 is built from 15 residues. Germline V gene data show CDR1 as SNHLY and CDR2 as FYNNEI. V was pared by 7 bases and J by 8 bases, with 23 bases between. CDR3 nucleotides: TGTGCCAGCACTCTATCACAGGGTATTGTAGGGGGCTACACCTTC. Residues: CASTLSQGIVGGYTF. The full variable domain, in which reference TRBV2 and TRBJ1-2 provide the parts outside the CDR3, is EPEVTQTPSHQVTQMGQEVILRCVPISNHLYFYWYRQILGQKVEFLVSFYNNEISEKSEIFDDQFSVERPDGSNFTLKIRSTKLEDSAMYFCASTLSQGIVGGYTFGSGTRLTVV.

The chain joins TRBV30 to TRBJ1-2, with 8 bases lining up with TRBD1. The CDR3 runs to 11 residues. Losses at the gene ends were 5 bases for V and 7 bases for J; bases not matched to a gene: 3. Germline-derived CDR1 and CDR2 are GTSNPN and SVGIG (reference sequence). The CDR3 loop is CAWGQGLGYTF. DNA of the CDR3: TGTGCCTGGGGACAGGGACTTGGCTACACCTTC.